This TCR beta chain was sequenced during a study of T cell responses to AZD1222 COVID-19 vaccine (dated by TCRdb to 2020 to 2022). Turning to the overall study: Because spike-specific TCR depth and breadth did not differ between the two schedules, AZD1222 recipients who got a second dose at roughly 4 weeks were pooled with those who got a second dose at roughly 12 weeks. A total of just over 230 trial participants underwent TCR sequencing, of whom around 210 had received two doses of AZD1222 and about 25 had received two doses of the MenACWY control vaccine. Trial participants were enrolled into age subgroups of 18-55, 56-69 and 70-plus years, which contained about 150, 28 and 57 TCR-sequenced participants, respectively. The investigation overall reported the following: CD4 TCRs associated with the vaccine covered the entire spike protein, and the dominant responses were in regions 160-218 and 743-854. Reportedly, close to half of the unique spike-specific TCRs recognized epitopes lying outside the regions that are mutated in the B.1.351 and B.1.1.7 variants. Spike-specific TCR breadth and depth rose significantly after two AZD1222 doses compared with day 0 and with MenACWY recipients. The 56-69-year group was small, and its depth increase did not reach significance, likely because of low power. Conclusions about previously exposed vaccinees were limited because only six AZD1222 recipients were SARS-CoV-2 seropositive at baseline. Because no day 14 peak-response samples were available, the repertoires could be characterized only after the peak T cell response. Participants were mostly white British, with more females than males. The authors suggested clonal diversity may have been underestimated.

On this clone itself: Its antigen remains unidentified. Base-call qualities are not available, and no considerably larger clone is one nucleotide away.

The CDR3 regions of human TCRbeta chains were subjected to immunosequencing. Per the source publication's procedure: Repertoire TCRs were matched against a reference library of SARS-CoV-2-specific TCRs generated with the MIRA antigen-specificity platform. Breadth was defined as the fraction of unique TCRs that were SARS-CoV-2-associated, and depth was defined as the fraction of total T cells that were SARS-CoV-2-associated. Using the MIRA data, every spike-specific TCR was mapped to the spike region that the TCR reacted to and assigned to either a CD4 or a CD8 class. Log10-transformed breadth and depth values were compared by one-way ANOVA with Sidak's multiple comparisons tests. This is the immuneACCESS table as TCRdb keeps it, with only in-frame sequences that have V and J called. A part of the clones is gone; compared with another copy, unresolved V genes explain less than half, and the rest is unexplained. Clone size and V and J calls were adopted from that table, with D and trimming inferred from the DNA. The table for this sample lists roughly 120,000 clones; approximately 88% of them were counted only once. The ten largest clones capture around 5% of the sample.

After removal of 5 bases from V and 1 base from J, the junction retains 6 bases not matched to a gene. The CDR3, cysteine through phenylalanine, is 16 amino acids long. The kept DNA is CDR3 alone, 48 bases in frame from the first base. Based on the germline V gene, the CDR1 and CDR2 sequences are SGHTA and FQGNSA. In light of the paper, this sample's time point label describes: baseline before first vaccination. Samples from vaccinated people were obtained from the UK trials COV001 and COV002, which included a single-blind randomized controlled phase 2/3 trial of AZD1222 (ChAdOx1 nCoV-19) in healthy adults. For TCRbeta chain sequencing, PBMC samples were collected from trial participants at day 0 and at day 28 after the second dose.

The rearranged chain carries TRBV7-2 and TRBJ1-5; TRBD1 aligns with 9 central bases. This clonotype originated in an adult in good health. The source was peripheral blood, collected on day 0 of AZD1222 vaccination. The CDR3 amino acid sequence is: CASSPTGGASNQPQHF. The sequence in DNA is TGTGCCAGCAGCCCCACAGGGGGCGCGAGCAATCAGCCCCAGCATTTT.